This T cell receptor beta chain originates from a study of blood T cells in healthy people across ages. Primers used in a second PCR of about 7 to 12 cycles were a sample-barcoded 5' primer and a J-beta primer mix. TCRdb analysed the 5' RACE reads with MiXCR anew, one entry per CDR3 protein. This sample has roughly 560,000 distinct CDR3 sequences, with approximately 25% found just once. These data are also associated with another study on T cells of mothers and their children. As reported in that work: The authors added sample barcodes and 2-4 random nucleotides using the M1S primer of the second PCR. Related and unrelated pairs show similar thymic shaping of TCR recombination output.

Sequencing was carried out using blood. This sequence originates from a boy aged 10-17 years in good health.

The CDR3 nucleotides are TGTGCCAGCAGTCGGACAGGGGTAAACGAGCAGTACTTC. It yields the protein CASSRTGVNEQYF. This chain joins TRBV28 and TRBJ2-1; 9 bases line up with TRBD1. The end of the DNA aligns better with TRBJ2-7, so the J call may be wrong. The CDR3 totals 13 residues. The germline V gene encodes CDR1 MDHEN and CDR2 SYDVKM.